These T cell receptor beta chains were read from a single sample in a study of CD8+ T cells in alopecia areata. Generated by immunoSEQ multiplex PCR, the TCRdb table keeps only in-frame clones and is missing some. Altogether 200,000 or so clones are present, approximately 61% being singletons, with the ten largest covering over 0.4%. This specimen was CD4+ T cells sorted from blood, taken at week 0. All receptors derive from a human donor with alopecia areata. The CDR3 runs from the conserved cysteine through the conserved F or W. A D gene is named only where the DNA matches it firmly. Where a row states a size, it is once, few, many or the class of an expanded clone; other rows omit it.

D gene: -
J gene: TRBJ1-4
clone size: -
V gene: TRBV19
CDR3 DNA: TGTGCCACCAGACAGCAAAGCATTGAAAAACTGTTTTTT
CDR3 protein: CATRQQSIEKLFF

D gene: -
J gene: TRBJ2-4
clone size: few
V gene: TRBV7-9
CDR3 DNA: TGTGCCAGCAGCCCCGTAATAGGCGGGTTAGGGAGGAACATTCAGTACTTC
CDR3 protein: CASSPVIGGLGRNIQYF

D gene: -
J gene: TRBJ2-7
clone size: -
V gene: TRBV7-9
CDR3 DNA: TGTGCCAGCAGCTTATGGAGGGGAACCTCCTACGAGCAGTACTTC
CDR3 protein: CASSLWRGTSYEQYF

D gene: -
J gene: TRBJ1-4
clone size: -
V gene: TRBV30
CDR3 DNA: TGTGCCTGGAGTGTACCCCCCGGACAGCCTTATTTT
CDR3 protein: CAWSVPPGQPYF

D gene: -
J gene: TRBJ1-6
clone size: -
V gene: TRBV5-1
CDR3 DNA: TGCGCCAGCAGCTTGGACCCGAGCTCCTATAATTCACCCCTCCACTTT
CDR3 protein: CASSLDPSSYNSPLHF

D gene: -
J gene: TRBJ2-3
clone size: -
V gene: TRBV25-1
CDR3 DNA: TGTGCCACCCAGTTCCGTCCAGATACGCAGTATTTT
CDR3 protein: CATQFRPDTQYF

D gene: -
J gene: TRBJ1-6
clone size: -
V gene: TRBV19
CDR3 DNA: TGTGCCAGTAGTATTCAGGCCAATTCACCCCTCCACTTT
CDR3 protein: CASSIQANSPLHF

D gene: -
J gene: TRBJ1-1
clone size: -
V gene: TRBV7-9
CDR3 DNA: TGTGCCAGCAGCTTAGCTCTAGGGGCGCCGGAGGCTTTCTTT
CDR3 protein: CASSLALGAPEAFF

D gene: -
J gene: TRBJ2-1
clone size: -
V gene: TRBV5-6
CDR3 DNA: TGTGCCAGCAGCCCGAACGGGTGGAGCCGGGAATTCAATGAGCAGTTCTTC
CDR3 protein: CASSPNGWSREFNEQFF

D gene: TRBD1
J gene: TRBJ1-5
clone size: -
V gene: TRBV30
CDR3 DNA: TGTGCCTGGAGCTACAGGGGCGATACGGTCGATCGGCCCCAGCATTTT
CDR3 protein: CAWSYRGDTVDRPQHF

D gene: -
J gene: TRBJ2-2
clone size: -
V gene: TRBV5-1
CDR3 DNA: TGCGCCAGCAGCTTGGTCCAGGCGTCGAACACCGGGGAGCTGTTTTTT
CDR3 protein: CASSLVQASNTGELFF

D gene: -
J gene: TRBJ2-5
clone size: -
V gene: TRBV30
CDR3 DNA: TGTGCCTGGGGGCTCGGGGAGACCCAGTACTTC
CDR3 protein: CAWGLGETQYF

D gene: TRBD2
J gene: TRBJ2-7
clone size: -
V gene: TRBV15
CDR3 DNA: TGTGCCACCAGCAGAGATCAGGCGGGGGGCCGCGAGCAGTACTTC
CDR3 protein: CATSRDQAGGREQYF